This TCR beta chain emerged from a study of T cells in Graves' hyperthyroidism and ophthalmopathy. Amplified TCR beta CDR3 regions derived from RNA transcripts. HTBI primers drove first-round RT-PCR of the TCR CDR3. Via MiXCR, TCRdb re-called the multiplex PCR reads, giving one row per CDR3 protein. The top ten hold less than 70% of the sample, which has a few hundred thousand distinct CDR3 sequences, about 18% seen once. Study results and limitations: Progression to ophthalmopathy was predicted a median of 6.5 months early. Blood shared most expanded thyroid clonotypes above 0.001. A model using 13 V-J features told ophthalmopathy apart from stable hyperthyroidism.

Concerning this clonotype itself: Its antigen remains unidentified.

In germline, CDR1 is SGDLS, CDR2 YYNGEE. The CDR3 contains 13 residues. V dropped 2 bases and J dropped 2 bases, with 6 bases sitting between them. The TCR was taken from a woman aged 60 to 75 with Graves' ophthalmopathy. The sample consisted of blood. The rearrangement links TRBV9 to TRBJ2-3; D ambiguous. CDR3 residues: CASSVGYTDTQYF. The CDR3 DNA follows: TGTGCCAGCAGCGTCGGGTACACAGATACGCAGTATTTT. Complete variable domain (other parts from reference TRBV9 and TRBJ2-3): DSGVTQTPKHLITATGQRVTLRCSPRSGDLSVYWYQQSLDQGLQFLIQYYNGEERAKGNILERFSAQQFPDLHSELNLSSLELGDSALYFCASSVGYTDTQYFGPGTRLTVL.